Following are 10 T cell receptor beta chains from one sample sequenced in a study of cytomegalovirus exposure and HLA in healthy donors. The PCR contained 60 Vbeta and 13 Jbeta primers. This table comes from immunoSEQ multiplex PCR, and its TCRdb copy is limited to in-frame clones, with some not included. This sample has over 150,000 clones; roughly three quarters occur once, and the top ten carry about 2.9%. Sequenced input: PBMCs. The source is a male donor in good health and CMV-seronegative.

The chain uses TRBV6-5 and TRBJ1-3, with 8 nucleotides matching TRBD1. This CDR3 has 15 amino acids. Germline CDR1 is MNHEY and CDR2 is SVGAGI. V lost 5 bases, J lost 2 bases, and 5 bases stayed unmatched. CDR3 sequence: CASSRQGQPGNTIYF. CDR3 DNA sequence: TGTGCCAGCAGTCGACAGGGGCAACCTGGAAACACCATATATTTT.

The chain couples TRBV7-9 to TRBJ2-2, with TRBD1 matching 10 bases. Per germline, CDR1 SEHNR and CDR2 FQNEAQ (reference sequence). V was pared by 5 bases and J by 5 bases, with 5 bases of the junction left unmatched. The CDR3 covers 15 residues. CDR3 in amino acids: CASSRGTGVTGELFF. CDR3 sequence (DNA): TGTGCCAGCAGCCGTGGGACAGGGGTGACCGGGGAGCTGTTTTTT. Full variable domain (rest looked up from reference TRBV7-9 and TRBJ2-2): DTGVSQNPRHKITKRGQNVTFRCDPISEHNRLYWYRQTLGQGPEFLTYFQNEAQLEKSRLLSDRFSAERPKGSFSTLEIQRTEQGDSAMYLCASSRGTGVTGELFFGEGSRLTVL.

This clone showed up just a few times. V usage is TRBV29-1 and J usage is TRBJ1-5; D is undetermined. Germline V gene data show CDR1 as SQVTM and CDR2 as ANQGSEA. V shed 4 bases and J shed 6 bases, with 10 bases lying between them. The CDR3 length is 12 residues. The CDR3 protein is CSVGAAGQPQHF. The CDR3 coding sequence is TGCAGCGTTGGGGCGGCGGGTCAGCCCCAGCATTTT. The full variable domain, completed using reference TRBV29-1 and TRBJ1-5, is SAVISQKPSRDICQRGTSLTIQCQVDSQVTMMFWYRQQPGQSLTLIATANQGSEATYESGFVIDKFPISRPNLTFSTLTVSNMSPEDSSIYLCSVGAAGQPQHFGDGTRLSIL.

For this clone: Other DNA sequences in the sample encode the same CDR3. CDR3 DNA sequence: TGTGCCAGCACCGGGACAGCTGGGTACCAGCCCCAGCATTTT. Translated, it gives CASTGTAGYQPQHF. J is TRBJ1-5 and V is TRBV28; 7 nucleotides agree with TRBD1. Germline V gene lookup returns CDR1 MDHEN and CDR2 SYDVKM. CDR3 size: 14 residues. The V segment lost 7 bases and the J segment 7 bases; nucleotides outside the gene matches: 10.

This chain connects TRBV18 to TRBJ1-5; tentative D call: TRBD1 (6 bases). CDR1 is KGHSH, CDR2 LQKENI, per germline. The CDR3 spans 16 residues. The ends were cut back, 1 base at V and 7 bases at J, with 17 bases in the middle. Here the CDR3 reads CASSPRSNRGQQPQHF. In nucleotides, the CDR3 is TGTGCCAGCTCACCACGCTCGAATAGGGGACAACAGCCCCAGCATTTT.

The chain couples TRBV6-1 to TRBJ2-1; possible D gene TRBD2, 6 bases. This CDR3 spans 16 amino acids. Trimming took off 0 bases at V and 3 bases at J, with 12 bases between the two ends. CDR1 and CDR2 from the germline V gene are MNHNS and SASEGT. Here the CDR3 reads CASSEAGSGFYNEQFF. CDR3 bases: TGTGCCAGCAGTGAAGCGGGTAGCGGTTTCTACAATGAGCAGTTCTTC.

This clone was seen ten or more times. The J gene is TRBJ2-1, the V gene TRBV6-5; no definite D call. The germline CDR1 and CDR2 sequences are MNHEY and SVGAGI. Between the trimmed V and J ends, which lost 5 bases and 3 bases, there was a span of 8 bases. The CDR3 covers 13 residues. CDR3 amino acids: CASSVRGYNEQFF. As DNA, the CDR3 is TGTGCCAGCAGTGTGCGCGGCTACAATGAGCAGTTCTTC.

The chain recombines TRBV6-5 with TRBJ1-1; a possible D gene is TRBD1 (5 bases). Trimming shortened V by 1 base and J by 3 bases, and 9 bases separated the two germline ends. In germline, CDR1 is MNHEY, CDR2 SVGAGI. This CDR3 is 14 amino acids long. CDR3 sequence (DNA): TGTGCCAGCAGTTACTTTTGGGGGGACACTGAAGCTTTCTTT. Its translation is CASSYFWGDTEAFF.

The rearrangement joins TRBV6-5 to TRBJ2-3; no reliable D call. CDR3 size: 12 residues. CDR1 is MNHEY, CDR2 SVGAGI, per germline. V was clipped by 5 bases and J by 6 bases, with 9 bases between them. This CDR3 reads CASSPTLDTQYF. The DNA of the CDR3 is TGTGCCAGCAGTCCGACTTTGGATACGCAGTATTTT.

The genes are TRBV25-1 and TRBJ2-7, with 8 bases lining up with TRBD1. J was trimmed by 6 bases and V by 7 bases; bases with no gene match: 14. From germline, CDR1 is MGHDK and CDR2 SYGVNS. The CDR3 contains 15 residues. The CDR3 reads CASIQGQGNIGEQYF. In DNA form, the CDR3 reads TGTGCCAGCATTCAAGGACAGGGAAACATCGGCGAGCAGTACTTC.